One sample yielded the 8 T cell receptor beta chains listed below, sequenced in a study of shared clonotypes between healthy human individuals. Profiled with immunoSEQ multiplex PCR; TCRdb holds only in-frame clones, not every one. The sample has hundreds of thousands of clones; 96% are singletons. Naive CD8 isolation took CD45RO-negative cells positively selected for CCR7 and excluded terminally differentiated effector memory CD45RA+ cells. The sequencing input was naive CD8+ T cells sorted from blood. Receptors originate from a young woman in good health.

This sequence joins TRBV18 and TRBJ1-2; tentative D call: TRBD1 (6 bases). V was shortened by 3 bases and J by 1 base, with 15 bases between the two germline ends. Germline CDR1 KGHSH, CDR2 LQKENI. This CDR3 contains 16 residues. This CDR3 reads CASSPSRQALNYGYTF. DNA for the CDR3: TGTGCCAGCTCACCTTCCCGACAGGCCCTTAACTATGGCTACACCTTC.

The chain is built from TRBV15 and TRBJ1-5; D is unclear. The CDR3 has 15 amino acids. Trimming cost V 0 bases and J 5 bases, with 11 bases left between them. Germline loops: CDR1 LNHNV, CDR2 YYDKDF (reference sequence). As DNA, the CDR3 is TGTGCCACCAGCAGAGATGGGCAGTCCTATCAGCCCCAGCATTTT. It specifies CATSRDGQSYQPQHF.

The chain carries TRBV19 and TRBJ2-1; 9 bases match TRBD1. Trimming removed 3 bases from V and 9 bases from J; junction bases left unmatched: 6. Germline lookup yields CDR1 LNHDA and CDR2 SQIVND (reference sequence). The CDR3 is 14 amino acids. The CDR3 nucleotides read TGTGCCAGTAGTATCCGGGACAGGGAGGTTGAGCAGTTCTTC. This sequence encodes CASSIRDREVEQFF.

The rearrangement uses TRBV5-4 and TRBJ2-5; D might be TRBD1 (5 bases). Trimming took off 1 base at V and 5 bases at J, with 9 bases between the two ends. The germline gives CDR1 SGHNT, CDR2 YYREEE (reference sequence). This CDR3 comprises 13 residues. This CDR3 is CASSLRGQETQYF. In nucleotides, the CDR3 is TGTGCCAGCAGCTTGAGGGGTCAGGAGACCCAGTACTTC.

The chain couples TRBV2 to TRBJ1-5; possible D gene TRBD1, 5 bases. The germline V gene encodes CDR1 SNHLY and CDR2 FYNNEI. The CDR3 loop spans 13 amino acids. The V end was cut by 8 bases, the J end by 9 bases, with 17 bases between. The chain's CDR3 is CASGGRSYPPQHF. In DNA, the CDR3 is TGTGCCAGCGGGGGAAGGTCCTACCCGCCCCAGCATTTT. The full variable domain, completed using reference TRBV2 and TRBJ1-5, is EPEVTQTPSHQVTQMGQEVILRCVPISNHLYFYWYRQILGQKVEFLVSFYNNEISEKSEIFDDQFSVERPDGSNFTLKIRSTKLEDSAMYFCASGGRSYPPQHFGDGTRLSIL.

V is TRBV5-1 and J is TRBJ2-1; 11 bases agree with TRBD2. Trimming at V came to 4 bases and at J to 1 base, leaving 1 base not matched to a gene. The length of the CDR3 is 15 residues. Germline V gene sequence: CDR1 SGHRS, CDR2 YFSETQ. The CDR3 here is CASSGTSGSYNEQFF. CDR3 coding DNA: TGCGCCAGCAGCGGGACTAGCGGTTCCTACAATGAGCAGTTCTTC.

J is TRBJ2-7 and V is TRBV27, with 7 positions matching TRBD1. Germline V gene lookup returns CDR1 MNHEY and CDR2 SMNVEV (reference sequence). CDR3 length: 16 residues. V trimming: 5 bases; J trimming: 1 base; junction bases outside the gene matches: 11. CDR3 nucleotide sequence: TGTGCCAGCAGTCTCGCCCCGGGACAGTTTTCCTACGAGCAGTACTTC. Protein product: CASSLAPGQFSYEQYF.

This sequence joins TRBV4-1 and TRBJ2-7, with 8 bases fitting TRBD2. Trimming cost V 4 bases and J 2 bases; bases outside gene matches: 7. The germline CDR1 and CDR2 sequences are MGHRA and YSYEKL. The CDR3 length is 15 residues. CDR3 coding DNA: TGCGCCAGCAGCCCCCTTCTAGCGGGCACCTACGAGCAGTACTTC. This translates into CASSPLLAGTYEQYF.